This T cell receptor (beta chain) was identified in a study of shared clonotypes between healthy human individuals. Across the study: The plates for each donor numbered three CD4 naive, three CD4 memory, two CD8 naive and one CD8 memory.

General observations from the study: Against clonotypes common to all four donors, non-shared ones had lower generation probabilities.

Comment on this clone: Antigen specificity is unknown.

Germline assignment: CDR1 SEHNR and CDR2 FQNEAQ (reference sequence). This CDR3 comprises 15 residues. V gave up 1 base and J gave up 13 bases, with 19 bases separating them. Deep-level running was used for the assay. TCRdb's copy holds only in-frame clones and misses some; the assay was immunoSEQ multiplex PCR. The table lists a few million clones, just over 90% of them singletons, with about 0.37% in the top ten. The source is a man younger than 30 in good health. Some clones in this sample may be carry-over from other donors' samples. The rearrangement joins TRBV7-9 to TRBJ1-4; no clear D gene. The sequenced sample was naive CD4+ T cells from PBMCs. Subset described: CD45RA+ positively selected. In nucleotides, the CDR3 is TGTGCCAGCAGCTTAGTTCCCGGTGGAGGCGGTGGACTGTTTTTT. It specifies CASSLVPGGGGGLFF.